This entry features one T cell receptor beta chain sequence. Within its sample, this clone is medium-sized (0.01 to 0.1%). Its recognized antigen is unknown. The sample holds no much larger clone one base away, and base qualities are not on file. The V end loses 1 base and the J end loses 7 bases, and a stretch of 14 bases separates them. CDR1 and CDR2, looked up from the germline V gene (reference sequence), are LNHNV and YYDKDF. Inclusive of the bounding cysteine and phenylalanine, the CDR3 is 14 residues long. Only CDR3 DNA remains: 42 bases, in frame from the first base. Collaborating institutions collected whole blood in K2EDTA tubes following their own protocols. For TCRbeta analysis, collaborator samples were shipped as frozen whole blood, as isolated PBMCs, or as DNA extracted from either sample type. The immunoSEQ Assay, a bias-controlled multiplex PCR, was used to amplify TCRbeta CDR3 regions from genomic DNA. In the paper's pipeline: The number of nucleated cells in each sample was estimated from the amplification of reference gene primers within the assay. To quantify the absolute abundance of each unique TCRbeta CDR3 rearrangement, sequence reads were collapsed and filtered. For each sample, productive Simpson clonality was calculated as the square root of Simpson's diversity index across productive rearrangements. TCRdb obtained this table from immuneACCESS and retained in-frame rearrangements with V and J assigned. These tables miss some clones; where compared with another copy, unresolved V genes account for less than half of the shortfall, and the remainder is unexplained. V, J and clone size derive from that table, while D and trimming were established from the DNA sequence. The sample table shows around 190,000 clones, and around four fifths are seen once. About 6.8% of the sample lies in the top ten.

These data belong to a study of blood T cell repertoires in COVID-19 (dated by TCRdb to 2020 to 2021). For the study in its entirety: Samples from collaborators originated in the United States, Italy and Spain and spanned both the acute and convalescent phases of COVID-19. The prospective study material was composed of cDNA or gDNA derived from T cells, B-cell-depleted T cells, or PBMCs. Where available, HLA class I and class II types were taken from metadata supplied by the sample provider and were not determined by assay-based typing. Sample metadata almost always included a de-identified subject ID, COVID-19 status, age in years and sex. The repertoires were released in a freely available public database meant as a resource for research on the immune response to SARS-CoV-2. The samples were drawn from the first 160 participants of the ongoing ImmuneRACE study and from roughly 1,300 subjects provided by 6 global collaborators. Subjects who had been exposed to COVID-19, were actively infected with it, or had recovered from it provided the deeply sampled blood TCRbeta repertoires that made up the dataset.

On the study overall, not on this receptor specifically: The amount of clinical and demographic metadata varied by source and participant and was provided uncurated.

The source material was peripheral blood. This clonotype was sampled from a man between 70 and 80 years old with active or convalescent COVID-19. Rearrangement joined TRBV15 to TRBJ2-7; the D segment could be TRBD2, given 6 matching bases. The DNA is TGTGCCACCAGCAGAGCGGGGGTGACGAGGGAGCAGTACTTC. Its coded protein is CATSRAGVTREQYF.